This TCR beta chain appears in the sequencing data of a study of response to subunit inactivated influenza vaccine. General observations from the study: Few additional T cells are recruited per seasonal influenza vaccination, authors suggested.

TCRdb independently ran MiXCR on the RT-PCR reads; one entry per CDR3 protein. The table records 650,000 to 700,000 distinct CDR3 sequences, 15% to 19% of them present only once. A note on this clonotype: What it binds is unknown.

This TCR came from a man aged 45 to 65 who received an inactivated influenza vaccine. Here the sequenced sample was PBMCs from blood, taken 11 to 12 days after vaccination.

Here the CDR3 DNA reads TGTGCCAGCAGCCATTGGGTCACCGGGGAGCTGTTTTTT. Translated, it gives CASSHWVTGELFF. This sequence joins TRBV14 and TRBJ2-2; no reliable D call. The CDR3 sequence is 13 residues long. CDR1 and CDR2 from the germline V gene are SGHDN and FVKESK. The germline V and J ends were trimmed by 3 bases and 4 bases, with 6 bases remaining between them.